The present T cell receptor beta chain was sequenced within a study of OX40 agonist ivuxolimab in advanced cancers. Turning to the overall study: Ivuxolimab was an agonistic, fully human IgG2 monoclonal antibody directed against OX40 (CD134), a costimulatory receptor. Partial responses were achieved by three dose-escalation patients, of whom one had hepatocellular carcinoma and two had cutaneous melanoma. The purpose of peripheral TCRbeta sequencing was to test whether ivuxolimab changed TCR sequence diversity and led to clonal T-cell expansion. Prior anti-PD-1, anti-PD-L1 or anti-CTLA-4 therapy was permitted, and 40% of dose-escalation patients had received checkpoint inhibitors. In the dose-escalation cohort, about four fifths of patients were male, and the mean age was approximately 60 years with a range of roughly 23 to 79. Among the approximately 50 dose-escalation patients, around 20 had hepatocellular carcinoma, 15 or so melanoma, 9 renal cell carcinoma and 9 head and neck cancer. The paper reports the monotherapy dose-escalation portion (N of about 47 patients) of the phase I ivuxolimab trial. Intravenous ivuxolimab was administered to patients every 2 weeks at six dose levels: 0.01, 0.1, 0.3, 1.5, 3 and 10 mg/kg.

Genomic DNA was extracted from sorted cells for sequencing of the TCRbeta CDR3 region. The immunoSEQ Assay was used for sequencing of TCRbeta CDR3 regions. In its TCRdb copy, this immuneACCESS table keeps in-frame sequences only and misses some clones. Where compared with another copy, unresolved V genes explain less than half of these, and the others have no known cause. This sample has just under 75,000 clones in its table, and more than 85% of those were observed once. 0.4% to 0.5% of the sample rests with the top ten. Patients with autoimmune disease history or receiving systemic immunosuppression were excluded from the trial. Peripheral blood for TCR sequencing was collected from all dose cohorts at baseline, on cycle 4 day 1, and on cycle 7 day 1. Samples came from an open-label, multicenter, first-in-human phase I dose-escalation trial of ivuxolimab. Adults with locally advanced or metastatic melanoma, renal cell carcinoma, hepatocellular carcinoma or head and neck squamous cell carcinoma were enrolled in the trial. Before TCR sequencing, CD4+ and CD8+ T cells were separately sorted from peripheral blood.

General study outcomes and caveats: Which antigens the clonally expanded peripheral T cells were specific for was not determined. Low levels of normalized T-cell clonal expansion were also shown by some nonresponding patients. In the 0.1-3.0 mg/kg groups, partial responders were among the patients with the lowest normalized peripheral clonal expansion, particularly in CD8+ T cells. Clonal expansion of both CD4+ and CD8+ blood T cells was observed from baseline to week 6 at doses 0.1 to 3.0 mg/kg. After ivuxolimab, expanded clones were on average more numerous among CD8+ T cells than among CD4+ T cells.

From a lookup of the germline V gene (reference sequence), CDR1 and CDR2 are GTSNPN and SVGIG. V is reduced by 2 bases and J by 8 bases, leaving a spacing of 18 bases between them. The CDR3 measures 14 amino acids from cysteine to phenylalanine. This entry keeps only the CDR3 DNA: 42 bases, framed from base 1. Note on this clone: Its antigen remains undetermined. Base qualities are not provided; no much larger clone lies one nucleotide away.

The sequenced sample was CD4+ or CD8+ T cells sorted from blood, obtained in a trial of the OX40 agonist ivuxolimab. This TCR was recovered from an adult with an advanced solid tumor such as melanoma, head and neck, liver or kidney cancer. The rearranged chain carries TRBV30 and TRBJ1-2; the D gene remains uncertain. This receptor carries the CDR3 CAWSSGLTAGGYTF. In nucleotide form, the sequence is TGTGCCTGGAGTTCGGGATTGACGGCTGGCGGCTACACCTTC.